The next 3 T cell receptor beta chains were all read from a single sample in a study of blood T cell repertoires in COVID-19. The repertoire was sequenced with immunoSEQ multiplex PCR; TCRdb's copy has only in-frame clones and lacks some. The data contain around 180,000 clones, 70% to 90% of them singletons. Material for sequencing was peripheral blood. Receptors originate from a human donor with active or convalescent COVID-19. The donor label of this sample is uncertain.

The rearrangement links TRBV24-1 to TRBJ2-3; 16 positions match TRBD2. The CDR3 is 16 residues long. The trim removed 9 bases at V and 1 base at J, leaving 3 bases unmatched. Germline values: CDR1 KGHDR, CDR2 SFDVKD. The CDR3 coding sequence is TGTGCCACCGAGGGACTAGCGGGAGGGGGCACAGATACGCAGTATTTT. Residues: CATEGLAGGGTDTQYF.

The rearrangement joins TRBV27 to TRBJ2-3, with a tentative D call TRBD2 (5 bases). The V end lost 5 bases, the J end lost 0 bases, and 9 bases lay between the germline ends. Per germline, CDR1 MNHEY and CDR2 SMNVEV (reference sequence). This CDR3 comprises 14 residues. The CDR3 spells CASSEWESTDTQYF. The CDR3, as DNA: TGTGCCAGCAGTGAGTGGGAGAGCACAGATACGCAGTATTTT.

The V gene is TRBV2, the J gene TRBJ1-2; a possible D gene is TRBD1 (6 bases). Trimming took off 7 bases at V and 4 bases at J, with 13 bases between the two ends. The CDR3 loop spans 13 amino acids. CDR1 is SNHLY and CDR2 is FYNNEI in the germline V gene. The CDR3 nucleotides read TGTGCCAGCAAGACAGGCTTTAGCTATGGCTACACCTTC. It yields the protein CASKTGFSYGYTF.